The 23 T cell receptor beta chains given below trace back to one sample, sequenced in a study of regulatory T cells in long-lasting Graves disease. As to time point: persistent/refractory GD, antithyroid drugs over 5 years with positive TRAb. Extracted RNA from PBMCs served as the source of the TCR library. Arm-PCR of CDR3 regions and iRepertoire HTBI primers were the basis on which TCR beta libraries were built. TCRdb passed the multiplex PCR reads through MiXCR, listing each CDR3 protein once. The data hold approximately 400,000 distinct CDR3 sequences, with 20% to 25% observed a single time. The source was peripheral blood mononuclear cells (PBMCs), collected when the disease was refractory, from a patient treated with antithyroid drugs. The receptors stem from a female donor with Graves disease.

Only one count was recorded for this clonotype. CDR3 in DNA: TGTGCCAGCAGCGATCAGGGTGGGAACACTGAAGCTTTCTTT. Protein sequence: CASSDQGGNTEAFF. The rearrangement joins TRBV27 to TRBJ1-1, with D maybe TRBD1 (5 bases). The germline CDR1 and CDR2 sequences are MNHEY and SMNVEV (reference sequence). V lost 6 bases, J lost 1 base, and 12 bases lay in between. The CDR3 loop spans 14 amino acids.

The CDR3 DNA is TGTGCTAGTGTTGTCCCGGGACAAGGGAACACCGGGGAGCTGTTTTTT. Protein sequence: CASVVPGQGNTGELFF. This chain joins TRBV12-5 and TRBJ2-2, with D tentatively TRBD1 (6 bases). V lost 7 bases to trimming and J lost 1 base, with 16 bases between them. This CDR3 has 16 residues. From germline, CDR1 is LGHNT and CDR2 FRNRAP.

The chain employs TRBV3-1 and TRBJ2-2; 12 bases fit TRBD2. Trimming removed 3 bases from V and 3 bases from J; junction bases left unmatched: 2. The germline gives CDR1 LGHDT, CDR2 YNNKEL (reference sequence). The CDR3 loop spans 16 amino acids. The CDR3 is CASSQTSGRHTGELFF. The CDR3 DNA reads as TGTGCCAGCAGCCAGACTAGCGGGAGACACACCGGGGAGCTGTTTTTT.

Notes on this clonotype: A far larger clone is off by one base, so a read error is likely. V and J are TRBV28 and TRBJ2-7; D uncertain. TRBJ2-5 matches the DNA end more closely, so the J call is doubtful. The germline V gene has CDR1 MDHEN and CDR2 SYDVKM. This CDR3 has 11 amino acids. The CDR3, as DNA: TGTGCCAGCAGGACTCCAGAGACCCAGTACTTC. It yields the protein CASRTPETQYF.

This clonotype was detected a few times. The chain uses TRBV15 and TRBJ1-2; 8 bases are a match to TRBD1. The ends lost 1 base at V and 12 bases at J; junction bases unmatched: 7. This CDR3 has 13 residues. The germline CDR1 and CDR2 sequences are LNHNV and YYDKDF (reference sequence). The DNA of the CDR3 is TGTGCCACCAGCAGAGCTCAGACAGGGGAGGACACCTTC. Residues: CATSRAQTGEDTF.

V usage is TRBV18 and J usage is TRBJ1-1; no firm D call. This CDR3 contains 14 residues. Trimming took off 6 bases at V and 3 bases at J, with 14 bases between the two ends. Germline V CDR1 and CDR2: KGHSH, LQKENI. CDR3 bases: TGTGCCAGCTCCCAAGAGAGGGAGCACACTGAAGCTTTCTTT. Amino acid sequence: CASSQEREHTEAFF.

This clonotype was detected only a few times. CDR3 sequence: CASSLWLNGDEQYF. In DNA form, the CDR3 reads TGCGCCAGCAGCTTGTGGCTTAACGGCGACGAGCAGTACTTC. This chain uses TRBV5-1 with TRBJ2-7; D is undetermined. The CDR3 extends over 14 amino acids. The V gene lost 1 base and the J gene lost 5 bases, with 13 bases spanning the gap. Per the germline V gene, CDR1 is SGHRS and CDR2 is YFSETQ. The variable domain in full, completed from reference TRBV5-1 and TRBJ2-7, reads KAGVTQTPRYLIKTRGQQVTLSCSPISGHRSVSWYQQTPGQGLQFLFEYFSETQRNKGNFPGRFSGRQFSNSRSEMNVSTLELGDSALYLCASSLWLNGDEQYFGPGTRLTVT.

In its sample, this clonotype was seen many times. The V gene is TRBV29-1, the J gene TRBJ1-4; D remains ambiguous. The CDR3 is 13 residues long. Trimming left V 7 bases short and J 4 bases short, with 13 bases between. Germline loops: CDR1 SQVTM, CDR2 ANQGSEA. The CDR3, as DNA: TGCAGCGCCTCCCTATCCCTTAATGAAAAACTGTTTTTT. Protein product: CSASLSLNEKLFF.

The sample holds many counts of this clonotype. The chain recombines TRBV30 with TRBJ1-4; D gene unclear. Germline V gives CDR1 GTSNPN, CDR2 SVGIG (reference sequence). The CDR3 consists of 15 residues. Trimming pared 0 bases from V and 2 bases from J, leaving 10 bases between. The CDR3 region has the DNA TGTGCCTGGAGTGTAAATCGCGCGACTAATGAAAAACTGTTTTTT. This sequence encodes CAWSVNRATNEKLFF. Looking up the rest from reference TRBV30 and TRBJ1-4 gives the full variable domain: SQTIHQWPATLVQPVGSPLSLECTVEGTSNPNLYWYRQAAGRGLQLLFYSVGIGQISSEVPQNLSASRPQDRQFILSSKKLLLSDSGFYLCAWSVNRATNEKLFFGSGTQLSVL.

Ten or more counts support this clonotype. This sequence joins TRBV29-1 and TRBJ2-7; 7 nucleotides agree with TRBD1. Looked up from germline, CDR1 is SQVTM and CDR2 is ANQGSEA. The V segment lost 0 bases and the J segment 3 bases; nucleotides outside the gene matches: 2. This CDR3 is built from 13 residues. The CDR3 bases are TGCAGCGTTGAAGACCGGGACAGCTACGAGCAGTACTTC. This encodes CSVEDRDSYEQYF.

The chain employs TRBV4-1 and TRBJ2-7; D is perhaps TRBD1 (6 bases). V lost 2 bases to trimming and J lost 1 base, with 9 bases between them. Germline lookup yields CDR1 MGHRA and CDR2 YSYEKL. The CDR3 is 14 residues long. CDR3 protein: CASSQITGSYEQYF. In DNA form, the CDR3 reads TGCGCCAGCAGCCAAATCACAGGGTCCTACGAGCAGTACTTC.

The chain is built from TRBV18 and TRBJ2-4; TRBD2 agrees at 8 bases. This CDR3 is 16 amino acids long. Germline values: CDR1 KGHSH, CDR2 LQKENI. The J segment lost 0 bases and the V segment lost 6 bases, leaving 7 bases of the junction unmatched. This CDR3 is CASSLASGLAKNIQYF. The CDR3 DNA reads as TGTGCCAGCTCCCTAGCTAGCGGGCTAGCCAAAAACATTCAGTACTTC.

In its sample, this clonotype was seen many times. This chain connects TRBV6-1 to TRBJ1-5; D is ambiguous. In germline, CDR1 is MNHNS, CDR2 SASEGT. V dropped 5 bases and J dropped 0 bases, with 8 bases sitting between them. The CDR3 is 14 amino acids. CDR3 DNA: TGTGCCAGCAGTCTCGACATTAGCAATCAGCCCCAGCATTTT. Its translation is CASSLDISNQPQHF.

The rearrangement uses TRBV18 and TRBJ1-1; the D is unclear. Germline CDR1 reads KGHSH; CDR2 reads LQKENI. V was cut by 1 base and J by 4 bases, with 7 bases left in between. The CDR3 consists of 13 residues. CDR3 sequence (DNA): TGTGCCAGCTCACCACGGGAATCCACTGAAGCTTTCTTT. It encodes CASSPRESTEAFF.

This clonotype was counted only a few times. The chain has TRBV12-3 or TRBV12-4 and TRBJ2-1, with no clear D. CDR3 length: 12 amino acids. V was shortened by 5 bases and J by 7 bases, with 9 bases between the two germline ends. CDR3 amino acids: CASSHGVNEQFF. The CDR3 nucleotides read TGTGCCAGCAGTCACGGAGTAAATGAGCAGTTCTTC.

Here the CDR3 reads CASSLDPVNTEAFF. The CDR3 DNA reads TGTGCCAGTAGCCTAGACCCGGTAAACACTGAAGCTTTCTTT. The gene calls are TRBV19 and TRBJ1-1; D not certain. Per the germline V gene, CDR1 is LNHDA and CDR2 is SQIVND (reference sequence). This CDR3 region has 14 residues. V was clipped by 6 bases and J by 2 bases, with 13 bases between them.

This chain connects TRBV12-3 or TRBV12-4 to TRBJ2-2; 8 nucleotides match TRBD2. V gave up 7 bases and J gave up 0 bases; unmatched junction bases: 10. The CDR3 has 17 amino acids. This CDR3 reads CASTSEGSGTNTGELFF. DNA for the CDR3: TGTGCCAGCACTTCCGAGGGTAGCGGGACGAACACCGGGGAGCTGTTTTTT.

This sequence joins TRBV6-1 and TRBJ1-5; no clear D gene. This CDR3 spans 12 amino acids. Per the germline V gene, CDR1 is MNHNS and CDR2 is SASEGT. The V and J ends lost 4 bases and 6 bases respectively, with 7 bases between them. CDR3 nucleotide sequence: TGTGCCAGCAGTGTCTATAGTCAGCCCCAGCATTTT. It codes for CASSVYSQPQHF.

This clonotype was detected only a few times. The genes are TRBV6-6 and TRBJ1-2; a possible D gene is TRBD1 (5 bases). Trimming pared 0 bases from V and 4 bases from J, leaving 12 bases between. Per the germline V gene, CDR1 is MNHNY and CDR2 is SVGAGI (reference sequence). This CDR3 comprises 15 residues. CDR3 in DNA: TGTGCCAGCAGTTACTCGGCGGGGACTGGCTATGGCTACACCTTC. Translating gives CASSYSAGTGYGYTF.

The chain is built from TRBV29-1 and TRBJ2-7; 9 bases are a match to TRBD1. The CDR3 spans 14 residues. V was pared by 6 bases and J by 6 bases, with 12 bases of the junction left unmatched. The germline V gene has CDR1 SQVTM and CDR2 ANQGSEA. CDR3 protein: CSVGPGTGYSEQYF. In nucleotides, the CDR3 is TGCAGCGTCGGTCCCGGGACAGGGTATTCCGAGCAGTACTTC.

This clonotype was found many times. V gene TRBV2 combines with J gene TRBJ1-2, with D hard to call. CDR3 length: 15 residues. In germline, CDR1 is SNHLY, CDR2 FYNNEI. CDR3 nucleotides: TGTGCAGAGGGTGGTGGCGGAGCTTCTAACTATGGCTACACCTTC. Its protein is CAEGGGGASNYGYTF.

This clonotype was counted only a few times. The CDR3 protein is CSAIYPASGRLSYEQYF. CDR3 nucleotides: TGCAGTGCTATTTACCCAGCTAGCGGGAGACTCTCCTACGAGCAGTACTTC. The chain couples TRBV20-1 to TRBJ2-7, with TRBD2 matching over 10 bases. The germline V gene encodes CDR1 DFQATT and CDR2 SNEGSKA (reference sequence). With V trimmed by 4 bases and J by 0 bases, 12 bases remained unmatched. The CDR3 consists of 17 residues.

Of note for this clonotype: A much larger clone sits a single nucleotide away, making a read error possible. The chain uses TRBV7-2 and TRBJ2-5, with 7 nucleotides matching TRBD2. Germline V gene data show CDR1 as SGHTA and CDR2 as FQGNSA. Unmatched junction bases numbered 6, after V lost 1 base and J lost 4 bases. The CDR3 covers 15 residues. This CDR3 is CASSLGPGGGETQYF. In DNA, the CDR3 is TGTGCCAGCAGCTTAGGGCCGGGGGGTGGAGAGACCCAGTACTTC.